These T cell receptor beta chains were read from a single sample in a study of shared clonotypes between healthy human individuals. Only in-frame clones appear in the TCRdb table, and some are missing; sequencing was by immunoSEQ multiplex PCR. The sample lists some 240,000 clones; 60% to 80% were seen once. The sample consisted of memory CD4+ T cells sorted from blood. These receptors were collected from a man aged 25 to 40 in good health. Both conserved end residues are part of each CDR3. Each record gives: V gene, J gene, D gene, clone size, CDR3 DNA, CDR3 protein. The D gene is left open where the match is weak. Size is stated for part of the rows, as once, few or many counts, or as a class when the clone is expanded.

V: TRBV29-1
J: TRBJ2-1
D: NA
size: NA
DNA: TGCAGCGTTGGCGGCCCAGGGGAGCAGTTCTTC
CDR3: CSVGGPGEQFF

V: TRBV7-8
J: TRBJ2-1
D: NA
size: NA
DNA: TGTGCCAGCAGCTTACGACGGAAGCGACAATCCGAAAACAATGAGCAGTTCTTC
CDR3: CASSLRRKRQSENNEQFF

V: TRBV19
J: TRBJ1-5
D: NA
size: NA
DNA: TGTGCCAGTAGAGGCCCCAAGGCAGGCGAAAATCAGCCCCAGCATTTT
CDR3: CASRGPKAGENQPQHF

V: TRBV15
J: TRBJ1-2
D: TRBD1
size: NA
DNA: TGTGCCACCAGCAGAGAACGGACAGGCTATGGCTACACCTTC
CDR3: CATSRERTGYGYTF

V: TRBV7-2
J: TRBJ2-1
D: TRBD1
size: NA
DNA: TGTGCCAGCAATAAAGACAGGGGGCTCGGTGAGCAGTTCTTC
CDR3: CASNKDRGLGEQFF

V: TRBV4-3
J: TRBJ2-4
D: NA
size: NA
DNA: TGCGCCAGCAGCCAAGACGCGGTTGTGGGAAACATTCAGTACTTC
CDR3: CASSQDAVVGNIQYF

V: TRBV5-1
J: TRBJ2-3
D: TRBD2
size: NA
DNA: TGCGCCAGCAGCAAATCGACTAGCCGGGGCACAGATACGCAGTATTTT
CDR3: CASSKSTSRGTDTQYF

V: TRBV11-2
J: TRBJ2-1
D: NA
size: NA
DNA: TGTGCCAGCAGCTTAAATATTGACAGTTACAATGAGCAGTTCTTC
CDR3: CASSLNIDSYNEQFF

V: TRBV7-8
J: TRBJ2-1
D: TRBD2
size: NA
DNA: TGTGCCAGCACCATAACTAGCGGGAGGCAGAATGAGCAGTTCTTC
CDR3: CASTITSGRQNEQFF

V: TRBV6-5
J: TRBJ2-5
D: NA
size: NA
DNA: TGTGCCAGCAGACGCATGGGGCGCCAAGAGACCCAGTACTTC
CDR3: CASRRMGRQETQYF

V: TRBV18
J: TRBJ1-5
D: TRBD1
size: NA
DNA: TGTGCCAGCTCACCACCGGGACAGGGAGGAAAAAATCAGCCCCAGCATTTT
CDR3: CASSPPGQGGKNQPQHF

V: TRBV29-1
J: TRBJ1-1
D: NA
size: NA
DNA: TGCAGCGTCCCCGGGGAGGGAAACACTGAAGCTTTCTTT
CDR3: CSVPGEGNTEAFF

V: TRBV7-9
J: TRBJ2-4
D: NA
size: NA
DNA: TGTGCCAGCAGCTTAGGTCAGACTACGAGGGCAGTGAACATTCAGTACTTC
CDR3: CASSLGQTTRAVNIQYF

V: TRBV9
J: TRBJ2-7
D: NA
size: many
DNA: TGTGCCAGCAGCGTGGATATGATAGCGACCGCCTACGAGCAGTACTTC
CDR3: CASSVDMIATAYEQYF